These 17 T cell receptor beta chains share one sample of origin, sequenced in a study of shared clonotypes between healthy human individuals. Assay used: immunoSEQ multiplex PCR; TCRdb lists only in-frame clones, some missing. The sample consists of 2 million to 2.5 million clones, around 92% of them appearing once. Input material: naive CD4+ T cells from PBMCs. Subset here: CD45RA+ positively selected. These TCRs come from a man aged 18 to 30 in good health. Some clones in this sample may be carry-over from other donors' samples.

Concerning this clone: Other nucleotide sequences in the sample specify the same CDR3. The chain employs TRBV5-1 and TRBJ2-3, with 9 positions matching TRBD2. This CDR3 contains 15 residues. CDR1 and CDR2 from the germline V gene are SGHRS and YFSETQ. The junction had 3 bases not matched to a gene; V was cut back by 1 base and J by 3 bases. CDR3 sequence: CASSLPLAGTDTQYF. For the CDR3, the DNA is TGCGCCAGCAGCTTGCCCCTAGCGGGAACAGATACGCAGTATTTT.

CDR3 amino acids: CASSWDRAGELFF. CDR3 coding DNA: TGCGCCAGCAGCTGGGACAGGGCTGGGGAGCTGTTTTTT. The J gene is TRBJ2-2, the V gene TRBV5-1, with 9 bases lining up with TRBD1. The CDR3 has 13 amino acids. Trimming cost V 3 bases and J 8 bases; bases outside gene matches: 2. Germline lookup yields CDR1 SGHRS and CDR2 YFSETQ.

Points on this clone: The sample has other DNA sequences that encode this CDR3 too. The chain links TRBV29-1 to TRBJ2-3; D remains ambiguous. Germline CDR1 is SQVTM and CDR2 is ANQGSEA. This CDR3 is built from 12 residues. V was clipped by 7 bases and J by 3 bases, with 11 bases between them. The CDR3 here is CSALSGTDTQYF. CDR3 sequence (DNA): TGCAGCGCCCTGAGTGGGACAGATACGCAGTATTTT.

CDR3 DNA: TGTGCCAGCAGCGTCTTAGCGGACGCGAACACCGGGGAGCTGTTTTTT. Its protein is CASSVLADANTGELFF. The rearrangement uses TRBV9 and TRBJ2-2, with D possibly matching TRBD2 (6 bases). The CDR3 contains 16 residues. V lost 2 bases, J lost 0 bases, and 11 bases lay in between. Germline loops: CDR1 SGDLS, CDR2 YYNGEE.

This rearrangement joins TRBV7-3 to TRBJ2-5; TRBD2 matches 7 bases. CDR1 SGHTA and CDR2 FQGTGA come from the germline V gene. The CDR3 consists of 17 residues. V lost 5 bases to trimming and J lost 2 bases; unmatched junction nucleotides: 14. The CDR3 reads CASSLRRGRVDQETQYF. The DNA of the CDR3 is TGTGCCAGCAGCCTCCGCCGTGGGAGGGTTGATCAAGAGACCCAGTACTTC.

To note about this clone: Within the sample, other DNA sequences also encode this same CDR3. The V gene is TRBV9, the J gene TRBJ1-3; possibly TRBD1 for D (5 bases). V was cut by 2 bases and J by 4 bases, with 10 bases left in between. The CDR3 consists of 14 residues. CDR1 and CDR2 from the germline V gene are SGDLS and YYNGEE. The DNA for the CDR3 is TGTGCCAGCAGCGTTGACAGTGACGGAAACACCATATATTTT. It specifies CASSVDSDGNTIYF.

Of note for this clone: Other DNA sequences within the sample encode an identical CDR3. The chain uses TRBV7-2 and TRBJ1-1; 7 positions agree with TRBD1. The V segment lost 1 base and the J segment 4 bases; nucleotides outside the gene matches: 0. The V gene's germline CDR1 is SGHTA and CDR2 FQGNSA. This CDR3 has 13 amino acids. CDR3 bases: TGTGCCAGCAGCTTAGGGACAGGCACTGAAGCTTTCTTT. It translates to CASSLGTGTEAFF.

The chain recombines TRBV7-8 with TRBJ2-1; the D call may be TRBD1 or TRBD2 (5 bases each). Trimming cost V 2 bases and J 2 bases, with 13 bases left between them. Per germline, CDR1 SGHVS and CDR2 FQNEAQ. The length of the CDR3 is 16 residues. The CDR3 here is CASSLSGTYAYNEQFF. In nucleotides, the CDR3 is TGTGCCAGCAGCTTATCCGGGACGTATGCCTACAATGAGCAGTTCTTC.

The rearrangement links TRBV7-3 to TRBJ2-4; TRBD1 agrees at 8 bases. CDR1 and CDR2 from the germline V gene are SGHTA and FQGTGA. V lost 5 bases and J lost 6; bases outside the gene matches: 3. This CDR3 region has 13 residues. In nucleotides, the CDR3 is TGTGCCAGCAGCCCCGACAGGGGAAACATTCAGTACTTC. Translation: CASSPDRGNIQYF.

The chain has TRBV5-4 and TRBJ2-2; maybe TRBD2 (6 bases). Germline V gene data show CDR1 as SGHNT and CDR2 as YYREEE (reference sequence). Trimming left V 0 bases short and J 6 bases short, with 18 bases between. This CDR3 comprises 17 residues. This chain's CDR3 is CASSLVFIQGGAGELFF. CDR3 coding DNA: TGTGCCAGCAGCTTGGTTTTTATCCAGGGAGGAGCCGGGGAGCTGTTTTTT. The entire variable domain, with the rest obtained from reference TRBV5-4 and TRBJ2-2, is as follows: ETGVTQSPTHLIKTRGQQVTLRCSSQSGHNTVSWYQQALGQGPQFIFQYYREEENGRGNFPPRFSGLQFPNYSSELNVNALELDDSALYLCASSLVFIQGGAGELFFGEGSRLTVL.

With respect to this clone: Different DNA sequences within this sample yield the same CDR3. The chain employs TRBV9 and TRBJ2-7, with D uncertain. This CDR3 contains 14 residues. V lost 0 bases, J lost 2 bases, and 9 bases lay in between. Germline-derived CDR1 and CDR2 are SGDLS and YYNGEE. CDR3 residues: CASSVEGLPYEQYF. CDR3 DNA sequence: TGTGCCAGCAGCGTAGAAGGTTTACCCTACGAGCAGTACTTC.

This rearrangement joins TRBV19 to TRBJ2-1; 13 positions agree with TRBD2. Unmatched junction bases numbered 7, after V lost 5 bases and J lost 6 bases. The CDR3 totals 16 residues. Germline V CDR1 and CDR2: LNHDA, SQIVND (reference sequence). This CDR3 reads CASSLLAGGAFNEQFF. In DNA form, the CDR3 reads TGTGCCAGTAGTTTACTAGCGGGAGGGGCTTTCAATGAGCAGTTCTTC.

V and J are TRBV7-2 and TRBJ1-1; 7 bases are shared with TRBD1. V trimming: 5 bases; J trimming: 5 bases; junction bases outside the gene matches: 5. The CDR3 is made up of 13 amino acids. CDR1 is SGHTA, CDR2 FQGNSA, per germline. CDR3 DNA: TGTGCCAGCAGCCCACAGGGGAGGACTGAAGCTTTCTTT. Translating it yields CASSPQGRTEAFF. The full variable domain, rest sourced from reference TRBV7-2 and TRBJ1-1, is GAGVSQSPSNKVTEKGKDVELRCDPISGHTALYWYRQSLGQGLEFLIYFQGNSAPDKSGLPSDRFSAERTGGSVSTLTIQRTQQEDSAVYLCASSPQGRTEAFFGQGTRLTVV.

The chain employs TRBV11-2 and TRBJ2-1; D possibly corresponds to TRBD2 (5 bases). CDR3 size: 14 residues. In germline, CDR1 is SGHAT, CDR2 FQNNGV. Trimming took off 1 base at V and 7 bases at J, with 11 bases between the two ends. In DNA, the CDR3 is TGTGCCAGCAGCTTAGGCCCGTCGGGGAATGAGCAGTTCTTC. This codes for CASSLGPSGNEQFF.

The chain recombines TRBV5-4 with TRBJ2-7; 12 bases agree with TRBD2. CDR3 size: 15 residues. The germline gives CDR1 SGHNT, CDR2 YYREEE (reference sequence). V was clipped by 4 bases and J by 7 bases; unmatched bases: 9. DNA for the CDR3: TGTGCCAGCAGCAGAAAACTAGCGGGAGGTTGGGAGCAGTACTTC. It yields the protein CASSRKLAGGWEQYF.

J is TRBJ2-2 and V is TRBV5-1, with D perhaps TRBD2 (6 bases). V shed 5 bases and J shed 7 bases, with 18 bases lying between them. From germline, CDR1 is SGHRS and CDR2 YFSETQ. The CDR3 has 15 amino acids. CDR3 residues: CASSWDSRIVGELFF. CDR3 DNA: TGCGCCAGCAGTTGGGACTCAAGGATTGTCGGGGAGCTGTTTTTT.

Note on this clone: In the same sample, other DNA sequences code for this CDR3. J is TRBJ1-4 and V is TRBV18; no definite D call. Looked up from germline, CDR1 is KGHSH and CDR2 is LQKENI. The CDR3 loop spans 12 amino acids. Deletions cut 6 bases from V and 8 bases from J, with 10 bases between. The CDR3 loop reads CASSPLGEKLFF. Here the CDR3 DNA reads TGTGCCAGCTCCCCATTGGGCGAAAAACTGTTTTTT.